Below, 2 T cell receptor beta chains from the same sample are listed, as sequenced in a study of T-cell reconstitution after alpha-beta-depleted transplantation in children. Unique molecular identifiers were incorporated when the TCRbeta library was constructed. TCRdb re-analysed the PCR reads in MiXCR, keeping a single row per CDR3 protein. In the table there are fewer than 25,000 distinct CDR3 sequences, roughly 10% of which are singletons. Here the sequenced sample was PBMCs from the stem cell graft donor, taken from the stem cell graft. The source is a human donor who donated a stem cell graft to a child with chronic granulomatous disease.

This clonotype was found many times. The chain uses TRBV20-1 and TRBJ2-3; 7 nucleotides match TRBD2. V was pared by 0 bases and J by 3 bases, with 3 bases of the junction left unmatched. Looked up from germline, CDR1 is DFQATT and CDR2 is SNEGSKA (reference sequence). The CDR3 runs 14 residues. The CDR3 is CSARDGGVTDTQYF. The DNA for the CDR3 is TGCAGTGCTAGAGATGGGGGGGTTACAGATACGCAGTATTTT.

This clonotype was observed many times. V gene TRBV12-3 or TRBV12-4 combines with J gene TRBJ2-1, with D perhaps given as TRBD1 or TRBD2 (5 bases each). The CDR3 extends over 17 amino acids. Trimming stripped 6 bases from V and 1 base from J, with 19 bases between. The CDR3 loop reads CASRRGPEGLSYNEQFF. CDR3 in DNA: TGTGCCAGCAGACGCGGCCCCGAGGGGCTGTCCTACAATGAGCAGTTCTTC.